Included here is one T cell receptor (beta chain) sequence, with context. What it binds is not known. Additional DNA sequences in this sample encode the identical CDR3. This table comes from immunoSEQ multiplex PCR, and its TCRdb copy is limited to in-frame clones, with some not included. The data show about 250,000 clones, about 90% seen once. The data stem from a study of cytomegalovirus exposure and HLA in healthy donors. The study's findings and limits: Rare sequences made up most TCRs, while some public TCRs were found in many donors. A few chains tied to CMV proved CMV antigen-specific in vitro. A list of approximately 160 TCR beta chains associated with cytomegalovirus was given.

The CDR3 totals 11 residues. The germline CDR1 and CDR2 sequences are GTSNPN and SVGIG (reference sequence). The germline V and J ends were trimmed by 2 bases and 7 bases, with 6 bases remaining between them. The material sequenced was PBMCs. This clonotype was sampled from a young man in good health and CMV-seropositive. The rearrangement uses TRBV30 and TRBJ2-1; D might be TRBD1 (5 bases). Written as DNA, the CDR3 is TGTGCCTGGAGTCCAGGGAATGAGCAGTTCTTC. It encodes CAWSPGNEQFF.